This paragraph covers one T cell receptor (beta chain) sequence. This clone's antigen is unknown. The CDR3 regions of human TCRbeta chains were analyzed by immunosequencing. The authors processed their data as follows. Repertoire TCRs were checked for matches against a reference library of SARS-CoV-2-specific TCRs that had been generated using the MIRA antigen-specificity platform. Breadth meant the fraction of unique TCRs that were SARS-CoV-2-associated, whereas depth meant the fraction of total T cells that were SARS-CoV-2-associated. Using the MIRA data, each spike-specific TCR was assigned both to the spike region to which the TCR was reactive and to a CD4 or CD8 class. Log10-transformed breadth and depth values were compared by one-way ANOVA with Sidak's multiple comparisons tests. Sourced from immuneACCESS, this table was stored by TCRdb with only in-frame sequences that have V and J called. A share of the clones is absent; for the studies checked, an unresolved V gene accounts for under half, and the remainder has no known explanation. V and J calls and clone size are those listed in that table; D and trimming were worked out from the DNA. This sample's table has entries for over 130,000 clones. 2% to 2.5% of the sample comes from the top ten.

From a lookup of the germline V gene, CDR1 and CDR2 are MGHRA and YSYEKL. Taken from cysteine to phenylalanine, the CDR3 has 15 residues. Of all the DNA, just the CDR3 is kept, 45 bases in frame from base 1. Trimming costs V 1 base and J 1 base, and their ends lie 10 bases apart. These data belong to a study of T cell responses to AZD1222 COVID-19 vaccine (dated by TCRdb to the early 2020s). Regarding the research as a whole: A total of 233 trial participants underwent TCR sequencing, of whom some 200 had received two doses of AZD1222 and about 25 had received two doses of the MenACWY control vaccine. Enrollment into the trials was organized by age into subgroups of 18-55, 56-69 and 70-plus years, and those subgroups contained roughly 150, 30 and 60 TCR-sequenced participants, respectively.

General study outcomes and caveats: Nearly half of unique spike-specific TCRs reportedly recognized epitopes outside regions mutated in the B.1.351 and B.1.1.7 variants. Because no samples from the day 14 peak response were available, repertoires could be characterized only after the peak T cell response. After two AZD1222 doses, spike-specific TCR breadth and depth were significantly higher than at day 0 and than in MenACWY recipients. Conclusions about previously exposed vaccinees are limited, since just a handful of AZD1222 recipients were seropositive for SARS-CoV-2 at baseline. Participants were mostly white British, with more females than males. The authors suggested clonal diversity may have been underestimated. The vaccine-associated CD4 TCRs covered the entire spike protein, and the dominant responses fell in regions 160-218 and 743-854. The 56-69-year group was small, and its depth increase did not reach significance, likely because of low power.

The sample's time point, from its label and the paper: baseline before first vaccination. The vaccinee samples were drawn from two UK trials, COV001 and COV002, one of which was a single-blind randomized controlled phase 2/3 trial testing AZD1222 (ChAdOx1 nCoV-19) in healthy adults. Trial participant PBMC samples were collected at day 0 and day 28 after the second dose for TCRbeta chain sequencing. The material sequenced was peripheral blood. The sequence was collected from an adult in good health. The receptor chain draws on TRBV4-1 and TRBJ1-1, with the D gene too uncertain to name. The CDR3 region has the sequence CASSQARWGNTEAFF. Read as DNA, the sequence is TGCGCCAGCAGCCAAGCCAGGTGGGGGAACACTGAAGCTTTCTTT.